The clone carrying this T cell receptor beta chain came up a few times. What it recognizes is unknown. A universal primer site came from template switching; cDNA carried unique molecular identifiers. TCRdb redid the calling of the 5' RACE reads with MiXCR, one entry per CDR3 protein. Here the sample spans about 890,000 distinct CDR3 sequences, about 12% being singletons. These data are taken from a study of identical twins. Study-level results: Conclusions were drawn cross-sectionally by statistical analysis, without following the same donors. Cord blood beta clonotypes that were abundant carried fewer insertions, and memory repertoires showed no such trend.

The CDR3 is 16 amino acids. Germline V lookup: CDR1 MNHNS, CDR2 SASEGT. V was clipped by 5 bases and J by 2 bases, with 17 bases between them. Every one of the donors was a healthy Caucasian. The same specimen was also included in a second study, on yellow fever vaccine responses in identical twins.

This clonotype was sampled from a woman aged 18-29 years in good health. The rearrangement links TRBV6-1 to TRBJ2-3, with TRBD2 as a possible D gene (6 bases). Sequenced input: PBMCs. The CDR3 protein is CASSLWAGRITDTQYF. Here the CDR3 DNA reads TGTGCCAGCAGTCTCTGGGCGGGACGAATCACAGATACGCAGTATTTT.